A selection of T cell receptor beta chains follows, all from one sample in a study of OX40 agonist ivuxolimab in advanced cancers. The data were produced by immunoSEQ multiplex PCR, yet TCRdb's version contains in-frame clones alone and is incomplete. The table has approximately 40,000 clones, 85% to 90% seen once. Material: CD4+ or CD8+ T cells sorted from blood, obtained in a trial of the OX40 agonist ivuxolimab. The receptors were gathered from an adult with an advanced solid tumor such as melanoma, head and neck, liver or kidney cancer. Both conserved end residues are part of each CDR3. The D gene is left open where the match is weak. A clone size is listed for some rows: how often the clone was seen (once, few, many), or a class if it is expanded.

CASSQILNTEAFF,TGTGCCAGTTCGCAGATCCTAAACACTGAAGCTTTCTTT,-,-,TRBV19,TRBJ1-1
CASSLSENQPQHF,TGTGCCAGCAGTTTATCCGAAAATCAGCCCCAGCATTTT,-,few,TRBV27,TRBJ1-5
CASSHDTGDEQFF,TGTGCCAGCAGCCACGATACAGGGGACGAGCAGTTCTTC,TRBD1,-,TRBV13,TRBJ2-1
CASSLREGLYNEQFF,TGCGCCAGCAGCTTGCGGGAGGGCCTCTACAATGAGCAGTTCTTC,TRBD2,-,TRBV5-1,TRBJ2-1
CASSSRDRGGGANVLTF,TGTGCCAGCAGTTCCCGGGACAGGGGCGGAGGGGCCAACGTCCTGACTTTC,TRBD1,-,TRBV27,TRBJ2-6
CASSQVAGAEAFF,TGTGCCAGCAGCCAAGTTGCGGGGGCGGAAGCTTTCTTT,-,-,TRBV14,TRBJ1-1
CASSLVPGTGSYEQYF,TGTGCCAGCAGCTTGGTCCCCGGGACAGGGAGCTACGAGCAGTACTTC,TRBD1,-,TRBV5-8,TRBJ2-7
CASSEGLARQYF,TGTGCCAGCAGTGAGGGACTAGCGCGACAGTACTTC,TRBD2,-,TRBV25-1,TRBJ2-7
CASSPPGHNQPQHF,TGTGCCAGCTCACCTCCAGGGCACAATCAGCCCCAGCATTTT,-,-,TRBV18,TRBJ1-5
CASSARTSGQETQYF,TGTGCCAGCTCAGCCAGGACTAGCGGGCAAGAGACCCAGTACTTC,TRBD2,-,TRBV18,TRBJ2-5
CASSGSGSDYEQFF,TGTGCCAGCAGCGGTAGCGGGAGCGACTATGAGCAGTTCTTC,TRBD2,once,TRBV9,TRBJ2-1
CASRQVALVNQPQHF,TGTGCCAGCAGACAGGTAGCTCTGGTCAATCAGCCCCAGCATTTT,-,-,TRBV28,TRBJ1-5
CASSKEGGVNYGYTF,TGTGCCAGCAGTAAGGAGGGGGGCGTGAATTATGGCTACACCTTC,-,-,TRBV6-5,TRBJ1-2
CASSQVSGQAGYEQYF,TGCGCCAGCAGCCAAGTTTCCGGACAGGCAGGCTACGAGCAGTACTTC,TRBD1,-,TRBV4-1,TRBJ2-7
CASSLLETQYF,TGTGCCAGCAGCTTGCTAGAGACCCAGTACTTC,-,once,TRBV5-5,TRBJ2-5
CASSPPGQGVTEAFF,TGTGCCAGCAGTCCCCCCGGACAGGGTGTAACTGAAGCTTTCTTT,TRBD1,-,TRBV28,TRBJ1-1
CSVSGEGYGYTF,TGCAGCGTTTCCGGGGAGGGCTATGGCTACACCTTC,-,-,TRBV29-1,TRBJ1-2
CASSQDWLQRTQYF,TGCGCCAGCAGCCAAGATTGGCTTCAGAGGACCCAGTACTTC,-,-,TRBV4-1,TRBJ2-5
CASSPRDRGVNTEAFF,TGTGCCAGCTCACCAAGGGACAGGGGGGTGAACACTGAAGCTTTCTTT,TRBD1,-,TRBV18,TRBJ1-1
CAWTWSGGDFSYEQYF,TGTGCCTGGACTTGGAGTGGGGGGGACTTCTCCTACGAGCAGTACTTC,TRBD2,-,TRBV30,TRBJ2-7
CASSRGGNTADTQYF,TGTGCCAGCAGCCGGGGGGGGAACACGGCAGATACGCAGTATTTT,TRBD2,-,TRBV9,TRBJ2-3
CASSYSVTYEQYF,TGTGCCAGCAGTTACTCGGTGACCTACGAGCAGTACTTC,-,-,TRBV6-5,TRBJ2-7
CASSLSWESTDTQYF,TGTGCCAGCAGCTTATCCTGGGAGAGCACAGATACGCAGTATTTT,-,-,TRBV7-3,TRBJ2-3
CASSPDLAGEGTQYF,TGTGCCAGCAGCCCCGACTTAGCGGGAGAAGGGACCCAGTACTTC,TRBD2,-,TRBV5-4,TRBJ2-5
CASSLAGSPEAFF,TGTGCCAGCAGTCTTGCGGGTTCCCCTGAAGCTTTCTTT,-,once,TRBV27,TRBJ1-1
CASSLAVGLAGSEQYF,TGTGCCAGCAGCTTAGCGGTCGGGCTAGCGGGCTCCGAGCAGTACTTC,TRBD2,-,TRBV7-9,TRBJ2-7
CAWRQTGETYEQYF,TGTGCCTGGCGCCAGACAGGCGAAACCTACGAGCAGTACTTC,-,-,TRBV30,TRBJ2-7
CASSITGGGANVLTF,TGTGCCAGCAGTATCACAGGGGGTGGGGCCAACGTCCTGACTTTC,TRBD1,-,TRBV6-5,TRBJ2-6
CASSSASNSGEQYF,TGTGCCAGCAGCTCCGCTAGCAACTCGGGCGAGCAGTACTTC,-,-,TRBV13,TRBJ2-7